Shown below are 20 T cell receptor beta chains from a single sample sequenced in a study of blood T cell repertoires in COVID-19. Sequenced by immunoSEQ multiplex PCR; TCRdb stores in-frame clones only, minus some. Of 150,000 or so clones listed, 70% to 90% are singletons. Sequenced: peripheral blood. The receptors derive from a woman aged 45-65 years with COVID-19, enrolled during active disease.

This clone was detected only once. V usage is TRBV5-1 and J usage is TRBJ1-6; 8 bases fit TRBD1. CDR1 is SGHRS and CDR2 is YFSETQ in the germline V gene. The CDR3 runs to 14 residues. The trim removed 5 bases at V and 8 bases at J, leaving 6 bases unmatched. As DNA, the CDR3 is TGCGCCAGCAGAGAGGGACAGGCCTATTCACCCCTCCACTTT. Its translation: CASREGQAYSPLHF. The complete variable domain, with remaining parts taken from reference TRBV5-1 and TRBJ1-6, reads KAGVTQTPRYLIKTRGQQVTLSCSPISGHRSVSWYQQTPGQGLQFLFEYFSETQRNKGNFPGRFSGRQFSNSRSEMNVSTLELGDSALYLCASREGQAYSPLHFGNGTRLTVT.

This chain connects TRBV27 to TRBJ2-1, with 12 bases fitting TRBD2. The J segment lost 0 bases and the V segment lost 5 bases, leaving 20 bases of the junction unmatched. The CDR3 spans 22 residues. The germline gives CDR1 MNHEY, CDR2 SMNVEV (reference sequence). CDR3 sequence: CASSTTNGRLAGGVPSYNEQFF. The CDR3 DNA is TGTGCCAGCAGTACAACCAACGGGCGGCTAGCGGGGGGGGTCCCCTCCTACAATGAGCAGTTCTTC.

The rearrangement uses TRBV3-1 (or the pseudogene TRBV3-2) and TRBJ1-6; D gene ambiguous. V gave up 6 bases and J gave up 7 bases, with 13 bases separating them. The germline CDR1 and CDR2 sequences are LGHDT and YNNKEL (reference sequence). The CDR3 loop spans 14 amino acids. The CDR3, as DNA: TGTGCCAGCAGGGACTCGGGTAGGAATTCACCCCTCCACTTT. As protein: CASRDSGRNSPLHF.

This sequence joins TRBV19 and TRBJ1-2; 10 bases map to TRBD1. After removal of 10 bases from V and 7 bases from J, the junction contained 6 bases not matched to a gene. From germline, CDR1 is LNHDA and CDR2 SQIVND (reference sequence). The CDR3 length is 12 residues. Here the CDR3 reads CATGDRGPGYTF. The CDR3, as DNA: TGTGCCACGGGAGACAGGGGGCCTGGCTACACCTTC.

The chain links TRBV7-9 to TRBJ1-2; possibly TRBD1 for D (5 bases). Trimming left V 6 bases short and J 8 bases short, with 16 bases between. Germline V gives CDR1 SEHNR, CDR2 FQNEAQ (reference sequence). The CDR3 is 13 residues long. CDR3 coding DNA: TGTGCCAGCAGACCCGGACACGGCCTGGGCTACACCTTC. Amino acid sequence: CASRPGHGLGYTF. Combining the CDR3 with reference TRBV7-9 and TRBJ1-2 gives the whole variable domain DTGVSQNPRHKITKRGQNVTFRCDPISEHNRLYWYRQTLGQGPEFLTYFQNEAQLEKSRLLSDRFSAERPKGSFSTLEIQRTEQGDSAMYLCASRPGHGLGYTFGSGTRLTVV.

The chain carries TRBV6-1 and TRBJ1-1, with 7 bases lining up with TRBD1. After removal of 2 bases from V and 1 base from J, the junction contained 1 base not matched to a gene. Germline-derived CDR1 and CDR2 are MNHNS and SASEGT. This CDR3 contains 14 residues. The DNA of the CDR3 is TGTGCCAGCAGTGAAACAGGGGCGAACACTGAAGCTTTCTTT. Translating gives CASSETGANTEAFF.

The chain is built from TRBV6-2 or TRBV6-3 and TRBJ1-6; TRBD1 aligns across 8 bases. CDR1 and CDR2 (germline): MNHEY, SVGEGT. The J segment lost 3 bases and the V segment lost 5 bases, leaving 18 bases of the junction unmatched. The CDR3 is made up of 20 amino acids. The DNA for the CDR3 is TGTGCCAGCAGTGACCGAGATCCTTTGAGACAGGGGTTCTATAATTCACCCCTCCACTTT. It codes for CASSDRDPLRQGFYNSPLHF.

The chain employs TRBV19 and TRBJ2-5; 8 positions agree with TRBD1. From germline, CDR1 is LNHDA and CDR2 SQIVND (reference sequence). With 4 bases clipped from V and 3 bases from J, the junction kept 1 base outside the gene matches. The CDR3 has 13 amino acids. The CDR3 DNA follows: TGTGCCAGTAGTAAGGACAGGGAAGAGACCCAGTACTTC. Translation gives CASSKDREETQYF.

This clone appeared a single time. The V gene is TRBV23-1, the J gene TRBJ2-1; 10 bases are shared with TRBD2. TRBV23-1 is an ORF for which the function is uncertain. With V trimmed by 0 bases and J by 3 bases, 8 bases remained unmatched. The CDR3 is 18 residues long. The CDR3 DNA reads TGCGCCAGCAGTCAATCACCCGGACTAGCGGCGAACTACAATGAGCAGTTCTTC. Translation gives CASSQSPGLAANYNEQFF.

The genes are TRBV30 and TRBJ1-1; D remains ambiguous. This CDR3 spans 14 amino acids. The V and J ends lost 0 bases and 1 base respectively, with 9 bases between them. The germline V gene has CDR1 GTSNPN and CDR2 SVGIG (reference sequence). Here the CDR3 DNA reads TGTGCCTGGAGTGTACTAGGTCCGAACACTGAAGCTTTCTTT. This gives the protein CAWSVLGPNTEAFF. The entire variable domain, with the rest obtained from reference TRBV30 and TRBJ1-1, is as follows: SQTIHQWPATLVQPVGSPLSLECTVEGTSNPNLYWYRQAAGRGLQLLFYSVGIGQISSEVPQNLSASRPQDRQFILSSKKLLLSDSGFYLCAWSVLGPNTEAFFGQGTRLTVV.

The chain couples TRBV11-3 to TRBJ2-4, with D possibly TRBD1 on 6 matching bases. Germline values: CDR1 SGHNT, CDR2 YENEEA. Trimming left V 0 bases short and J 3 bases short, with 12 bases between. The CDR3 covers 16 residues. CDR3 in amino acids: CASSLDYRVGKNIQYF. CDR3 nucleotide sequence: TGTGCCAGCAGCTTAGATTACAGGGTTGGCAAAAACATTCAGTACTTC.

The chain recombines TRBV28 with TRBJ2-1, with a possible D match to TRBD1 (5 bases). Deletions cut 3 bases from V and 5 bases from J, with 11 bases between. This CDR3 is built from 14 residues. Germline V gene sequence: CDR1 MDHEN, CDR2 SYDVKM. The CDR3 DNA reads as TGTGCCAGCAGTTTGGGGCTGTGGAACAATGAGCAGTTCTTC. It is translated as CASSLGLWNNEQFF.

This clone was recorded only once. The rearrangement links TRBV7-9 to TRBJ2-5; 7 bases align to TRBD1. The CDR3 consists of 16 residues. Germline CDR1 SEHNR, CDR2 FQNEAQ (reference sequence). The V segment lost 5 bases and the J segment 3 bases; nucleotides outside the gene matches: 12. CDR3 bases: TGTGCCAGCAGCCCCCCCTTTTGGGACAGAAAAGAGACCCAGTACTTC. The encoded protein is CASSPPFWDRKETQYF.

The V call is TRBV19, the J call TRBJ2-3; D remains unclear. Trimming took 1 base from V and 6 from J, leaving 8 bases between them. This CDR3 is built from 13 residues. In germline, CDR1 is LNHDA, CDR2 SQIVND (reference sequence). The CDR3 loop reads CASSIAGVDTQYF. CDR3 DNA sequence: TGTGCCAGTAGTATAGCCGGAGTGGATACGCAGTATTTT.

This chain connects TRBV6-5 to TRBJ1-1; D not certain. Between the trimmed V and J ends, which lost 6 bases and 2 bases, there was a span of 16 bases. In germline, CDR1 is MNHEY, CDR2 SVGAGI. The CDR3 extends over 15 amino acids. The CDR3 loop is CASRIGIRQNTEAFF. CDR3 bases: TGTGCCAGCAGGATCGGCATAAGACAAAACACTGAAGCTTTCTTT.

The rearrangement links TRBV19 to TRBJ2-7; possible D gene TRBD2, 6 bases. Deletions cut 4 bases from V and 4 bases from J, with 17 bases between. CDR3 size: 15 residues. Germline loops: CDR1 LNHDA, CDR2 SQIVND (reference sequence). CDR3 residues: CASSNRLTSLYEQYF. In nucleotides, the CDR3 is TGTGCCAGTAGTAATCGGCTGACTAGTTTGTACGAGCAGTACTTC.

The chain carries TRBV29-1 and TRBJ1-5; 8 bases fit TRBD1. The CDR3 extends over 12 amino acids. CDR1 and CDR2 from the germline V gene are SQVTM and ANQGSEA. With V trimmed by 6 bases and J by 6 bases, 4 bases remained unmatched. The CDR3 is CSVQGAGQPQHF. CDR3 bases: TGCAGCGTCCAGGGGGCGGGTCAGCCCCAGCATTTT.

V gene TRBV11-2 combines with J gene TRBJ2-1; D is unresolved. Germline V CDR1 and CDR2: SGHAT, FQNNGV. The CDR3 contains 14 residues. Trimming removed 1 base at V and 1 base at J, with 5 bases between. Here the CDR3 DNA reads TGTGCCAGCAGCTTAGCCGGGTCCTACAATGAGCAGTTCTTC. It specifies CASSLAGSYNEQFF.

The CDR3 region is CASSLVVGGGNEQFF. CDR3 in DNA: TGTGCCAGCAGCTTGGTAGTGGGGGGGGGCAATGAGCAGTTCTTC. V gene TRBV5-4 combines with J gene TRBJ2-1, with 7 bases matching TRBD2. Per the germline V gene, CDR1 is SGHNT and CDR2 is YYREEE (reference sequence). Unmatched junction bases numbered 6, after V lost 0 bases and J lost 6 bases. There are 15 residues in the CDR3.

This chain connects TRBV27 to TRBJ1-5, with 9 bases lining up with TRBD1. V trimming: 6 bases; J trimming: 7 bases; junction bases outside the gene matches: 7. The CDR3 is made up of 14 amino acids. CDR1 is MNHEY, CDR2 SMNVEV, per germline (reference sequence). As DNA, the CDR3 is TGTGCCAGCAGGGGACAGGGTGCAGAGCAGCCCCAGCATTTT. Protein sequence: CASRGQGAEQPQHF.